The clone carrying this T cell receptor (beta chain) has only a few counts. The sample belongs to a study of blood T cell repertoires in COVID-19. V lost 7 bases and J 4 bases, leaving 13 bases between the germline ends. The CDR3 covers 13 residues. Per the study methods: Amplification with reference gene primers provided the estimates of nucleated cell counts. The repertoire was sequenced with immunoSEQ multiplex PCR; TCRdb's copy has only in-frame clones and lacks some. That table furnishes V, J and clone size, whereas the DNA furnished D and trimming. Of roughly 250,000 clones in the sample, 84% were seen once. The Seattle patients, enrolled during active infection, were followed longitudinally.

The specimen was peripheral blood. The chain joins TRBV12-3 or TRBV12-4 to TRBJ1-2; D may be TRBD1 (5 bases). This TCR came from a person aged 65 to 85 with COVID-19, enrolled during active disease. The CDR3 bases are TGTGCCAGCACTCAGACAGCGCCCTATGGCTACACCTTC. Translated: CASTQTAPYGYTF.